This T cell receptor beta chain was recovered during a study of CD8 T cells in ankylosing spondylitis. Study findings and constraints: A motif of eight highly homologous TCR beta variants was seen as apparently characteristic of ankylosing spondylitis blood. In ankylosing spondylitis patients, matched synovial fluid reportedly showed significant enrichment of disease-linked clones.

After removal of 1 base from V and 1 base from J, the junction contained 9 bases not matched to a gene. CDR3 length: 18 residues. Germline V gives CDR1 MGHRA, CDR2 YSYEKL. Quantitative 5'-RACE with molecular barcodes was used to make the TCR beta libraries. TCRdb recomputed calls from the 5' RACE reads with MiXCR, one row per CDR3 protein. The sample lists 250,000 to 350,000 distinct CDR3 sequences, about a fifth occurring once. A few counts support this clonotype. Its specificity is unknown. The source material was blood, either unsorted or a sorted T cell fraction (not recorded which). The V call is TRBV4-1, the J call TRBJ2-3; 9 bases fit TRBD2. This receptor was identified in a female donor with ankylosing spondylitis or in good health (not recorded which). CDR3 in DNA: TGCGCCAGCAGCCAAGCTAGCGGGACGCTCAGGGGCACAGATACGCAGTATTTT. This codes for CASSQASGTLRGTDTQYF.